These 22 T cell receptor beta chains were sequenced from one sample in a study of beta chain features in type 1 diabetes. Points from the study as a whole: Type 1 diabetes patients showed a moderate but significant shortening of TCRB CDR3s in all four CD4+ subsets.

Antigen specificity for these receptors is unknown. Expressed TCRB transcripts were sequenced because the isolated RNA had all been reverse transcribed beforehand. Sequencing used immunoSEQ multiplex PCR; TCRdb keeps in-frame clones, though not all of them. The sample contains around 690,000 clones, roughly an eighth of which appear only once. Input material: naive CD4+ T cells from blood. The receptors were gathered from a man in his thirties or forties with type 1 diabetes.

This clone was picked up a small number of times. This chain uses TRBV6-5 with TRBJ2-3; no reliable D call. Per the germline V gene, CDR1 is MNHEY and CDR2 is SVGAGI. Trimming cost V 0 bases and J 4 bases, with 14 bases left between them. The CDR3 runs to 16 residues. CDR3 protein: CASSYSDGHGPDTQYF. Written as DNA, the CDR3 is TGTGCCAGCAGTTACTCGGACGGTCACGGGCCAGATACGCAGTATTTT.

DNA of the CDR3: TGTGCCAGCAGCGCGCCCGTGCTGCACGGCACAGATACGCAGTATTTT. It is translated as CASSAPVLHGTDTQYF. This chain uses TRBV9 with TRBJ2-3; no reliable D call. Germline V gives CDR1 SGDLS, CDR2 YYNGEE. The CDR3 totals 16 residues. Trimming cost V 3 bases and J 1 base, with 15 bases left between them. The whole variable domain, filled in from reference TRBV9 and TRBJ2-3, reads DSGVTQTPKHLITATGQRVTLRCSPRSGDLSVYWYQQSLDQGLQFLIQYYNGEERAKGNILERFSAQQFPDLHSELNLSSLELGDSALYFCASSAPVLHGTDTQYFGPGTRLTVL.

This clone was seen a few times. J is TRBJ2-5 and V is TRBV7-2; TRBD1 is a possible D gene (5 bases). The germline V gene encodes CDR1 SGHTA and CDR2 FQGNSA. The CDR3 extends over 14 amino acids. V was clipped by 4 bases and J by 2 bases, with 11 bases between them. The CDR3 here is CASSSGHFQETQYF. As DNA, the CDR3 is TGTGCCAGCAGCTCCGGACACTTTCAAGAGACCCAGTACTTC. The full variable domain, completed using reference TRBV7-2 and TRBJ2-5, is GAGVSQSPSNKVTEKGKDVELRCDPISGHTALYWYRQSLGQGLEFLIYFQGNSAPDKSGLPSDRFSAERTGGSVSTLTIQRTQQEDSAVYLCASSSGHFQETQYFGPGTRLLVL.

This sequence joins TRBV29-1 and TRBJ2-7, with 11 bases fitting TRBD2. V dropped 6 bases and J dropped 6; count of bases not matched to a gene: 10. This CDR3 spans 14 amino acids. The germline CDR1 and CDR2 sequences are SQVTM and ANQGSEA. CDR3 coding DNA: TGCAGCGTCCGTATGACTAGCGGGGTGAGCGAGCAGTACTTC. Translated, it gives CSVRMTSGVSEQYF.

The chain has TRBV29-1 and TRBJ2-5; D is perhaps TRBD2 (6 bases). Trimming cost V 6 bases and J 2 bases, with 22 bases left between them. The V gene's germline CDR1 is SQVTM and CDR2 ANQGSEA. There are 16 residues in the CDR3. The DNA of the CDR3 is TGCAGCGTCATCCCCCAAACGCGGGGTCAACAAGAGACCCAGTACTTC. Translating it yields CSVIPQTRGQQETQYF.

This clone has more than one count but fewer than ten. V and J are TRBV14 and TRBJ2-1; 8 bases align to TRBD2. This CDR3 contains 15 residues. The trim removed 1 base at V and 6 bases at J, leaving 5 bases unmatched. In germline, CDR1 is SGHDN, CDR2 FVKESK. This CDR3 is CASSQVGGAINEQFF. CDR3 sequence (DNA): TGTGCCAGCAGCCAAGTCGGGGGGGCCATCAATGAGCAGTTCTTC. The variable domain in full, with the rest retrieved from reference TRBV14 and TRBJ2-1, is EAGVTQFPSHSVIEKGQTVTLRCDPISGHDNLYWYRRVMGKEIKFLLHFVKESKQDESGMPNNRFLAERTGGTYSTLKVQPAELEDSGVYFCASSQVGGAINEQFFGPGTRLTVL.

This chain connects TRBV7-2 to TRBJ1-2; 9 bases fit TRBD1. J was trimmed by 5 bases and V by 5 bases; bases with no gene match: 6. The germline V gene encodes CDR1 SGHTA and CDR2 FQGNSA. The CDR3 is 14 amino acids. The chain's CDR3 is CASSLGQGRYGYTF. The CDR3 DNA follows: TGTGCCAGCAGCCTAGGACAGGGGCGATATGGCTACACCTTC.

This clone has just a few counts. The rearrangement uses TRBV5-1 and TRBJ2-3; tentatively, D is TRBD1 or TRBD2 (6 bases each). V was pared by 6 bases and J by 5 bases, with 16 bases between. The CDR3 covers 14 residues. Germline V gene sequence: CDR1 SGHRS, CDR2 YFSETQ. DNA of the CDR3: TGCGCCAGCATGCCCGGGGGCGCGGAAGATACGCAGTATTTT. Its translation is CASMPGGAEDTQYF.

As concerns this clone: Other DNA sequences within the sample encode an identical CDR3. The chain recombines TRBV5-1 with TRBJ2-3, with 9 bases aligning to TRBD2. This CDR3 has 15 amino acids. V lost 3 bases and J lost 1; bases outside the gene matches: 3. Per germline, CDR1 SGHRS and CDR2 YFSETQ. This chain's CDR3 is CASSSLAGGTDTQYF. CDR3 in DNA: TGCGCCAGCAGCTCTTTAGCGGGGGGCACAGATACGCAGTATTTT.

This clone was seen just once. In DNA form, the CDR3 reads TGTGCCAGCAGCGTTCCGGCTAGCACAGATACGCAGTATTTT. Its translation is CASSVPASTDTQYF. The rearrangement links TRBV9 to TRBJ2-3; D not resolved. V lost 2 bases to trimming and J lost 0 bases, with 7 bases between them. Per the germline V gene, CDR1 is SGDLS and CDR2 is YYNGEE. CDR3 size: 14 residues.

This clone has just a few counts. The chain is built from TRBV9 and TRBJ2-3; D gene unclear. CDR1 and CDR2 from the germline V gene are SGDLS and YYNGEE. CDR3 length: 12 amino acids. The V and J ends lost 4 bases and 5 bases respectively, with 8 bases between them. This CDR3 is CASSPVRDTQYF. The CDR3 coding sequence is TGTGCCAGCAGCCCCGTGAGAGATACGCAGTATTTT.

This chain uses TRBV4-1 with TRBJ2-5; tentatively, D is TRBD1 (8 bases). Germline-derived CDR1 and CDR2 are MGHRA and YSYEKL. The CDR3 is 17 amino acids. Trimming pared 4 bases from V and 5 bases from J, leaving 23 bases between. The CDR3 here is CASSLVGKDRGGETQYF. The CDR3 nucleotides are TGCGCCAGCAGCCTCGTCGGGAAAGACAGGGGAGGGGAGACCCAGTACTTC.

A few counts support this clone. V usage is TRBV19 and J usage is TRBJ2-1; the D gene is possibly TRBD1 (5 bases). The germline V and J ends were trimmed by 7 bases and 4 bases, with 14 bases remaining between them. CDR1 is LNHDA, CDR2 SQIVND, per germline (reference sequence). This CDR3 has 14 residues. This CDR3 is CASKTIDSYNEQFF. The CDR3 nucleotides read TGTGCCAGTAAAACAATCGACAGTTACAATGAGCAGTTCTTC.

This clone was counted only a few times. The rearrangement links TRBV7-2 to TRBJ2-6; either TRBD1 or TRBD2 may supply D (5 bases each). Germline CDR1 is SGHTA and CDR2 is FQGNSA. The V gene lost 2 bases and the J gene lost 3 bases, with 11 bases spanning the gap. The CDR3 has 16 amino acids. The CDR3 DNA sequence: TGTGCCAGCAGCTTAACCGGGGCGGTTGGGGCCAACGTCCTGACTTTC. Translating it yields CASSLTGAVGANVLTF.

For the CDR3, the DNA is TGTGCCAGCTCACCAATTGAGGGGGGGTCGAACACTGAAGCTTTCTTT. Its translation is CASSPIEGGSNTEAFF. This sequence joins TRBV18 and TRBJ1-1, with D possibly being TRBD1 (6 bases). Trimming cost V 2 bases and J 1 base, with 14 bases left between them. This CDR3 spans 16 amino acids. The germline V gene encodes CDR1 KGHSH and CDR2 LQKENI.

The rearrangement joins TRBV7-8 to TRBJ2-6; D is unclear. With 3 bases removed from V and 2 bases from J, the gap between germline ends came to 2 bases. The CDR3 runs 13 residues. Germline CDR1 is SGHVS and CDR2 is FQNEAQ. CDR3 bases: TGTGCCAGCAGCTTTCCTGGGGCCAACGTCCTGACTTTC. Translating it yields CASSFPGANVLTF.

V is TRBV18 and J is TRBJ2-3, with TRBD1 matching over 10 bases. From germline, CDR1 is KGHSH and CDR2 LQKENI. CDR3 length: 16 residues. V lost 2 bases and J lost 1; bases outside the gene matches: 3. CDR3 amino acids: CASSPSGTGGTDTQYF. The CDR3 bases are TGTGCCAGCTCACCATCCGGGACAGGGGGCACAGATACGCAGTATTTT.

V gene TRBV19 combines with J gene TRBJ1-5; D remains ambiguous. Germline lookup yields CDR1 LNHDA and CDR2 SQIVND (reference sequence). Trimming removed 6 bases from V and 5 bases from J, with 17 bases in between. CDR3 length equals 15 residues. The CDR3 is CASSPTLSTYQPQHF. The DNA for the CDR3 is TGTGCCAGTAGCCCGACACTCTCGACCTATCAGCCCCAGCATTTT. Complete variable domain (other parts from reference TRBV19 and TRBJ1-5): DGGITQSPKYLFRKEGQNVTLSCEQNLNHDAMYWYRQDPGQGLRLIYYSQIVNDFQKGDIAEGYSVSREKKESFPLTVTSAQKNPTAFYLCASSPTLSTYQPQHFGDGTRLSIL.

There are a few counts of this clone. The chain links TRBV7-9 to TRBJ1-2; D remains ambiguous. This CDR3 region has 13 residues. Trimming stripped 5 bases from V and 4 bases from J, with 11 bases between. Germline values: CDR1 SEHNR, CDR2 FQNEAQ (reference sequence). The CDR3 coding sequence is TGTGCCAGCAGCACCACGGACGGCTATGGCTACACCTTC. Encoded protein: CASSTTDGYGYTF.

The chain has TRBV27 and TRBJ2-3, with unresolved D. Trimming took 6 bases from V and 2 from J, leaving 6 bases between them. CDR1 is MNHEY, CDR2 SMNVEV, per germline (reference sequence). The CDR3 length is 12 residues. Here the CDR3 DNA reads TGTGCCAGCAGCCGCGACACAGATACGCAGTATTTT. This encodes CASSRDTDTQYF.

This clone has just a few counts. The V call is TRBV27, the J call TRBJ2-3, with D maybe TRBD1 (5 bases). The germline V and J ends were trimmed by 1 base and 2 bases, with 13 bases remaining between them. Looked up from germline, CDR1 is MNHEY and CDR2 is SMNVEV (reference sequence). CDR3 size: 16 residues. CDR3 DNA: TGTGCCAGCAGTTTATGGCCAGGGATAAACACAGATACGCAGTATTTT. The encoded protein is CASSLWPGINTDTQYF.

The sample holds a few counts of this clone. CDR3 in amino acids: CASSGPGQGQGYTF. CDR3 in DNA: TGTGCCAGCAGTGGACCGGGACAGGGACAGGGCTACACCTTC. The chain is built from TRBV14 and TRBJ1-2; 9 positions match TRBD1. This CDR3 contains 14 residues. V shed 6 bases and J 8 bases; nucleotides not matched to a gene: 10. From germline, CDR1 is SGHDN and CDR2 FVKESK.